The next 8 T cell receptor beta chains were all read from a single sample in a study of cytomegalovirus exposure and HLA in healthy donors. It was with 60 Vbeta and 13 Jbeta primers that the PCR ran. Data came from immunoSEQ multiplex PCR; TCRdb stores just in-frame clones and leaves some out. The profile covers about 96,000 clones, with roughly 74% appearing a single time and around an eighth taken by the ten largest. Sequenced material: PBMCs. All receptors derive from a woman in her seventies in good health and CMV-seropositive.

The genes are TRBV7-3 and TRBJ1-6; D possibly corresponds to TRBD1 (6 bases). The CDR3 consists of 15 residues. CDR1 is SGHTA, CDR2 FQGTGA, per germline. Trimming stripped 6 bases from V and 7 bases from J, with 16 bases between. DNA of the CDR3: TGTGCCAGCAGTCTCACTGGAGACAGGAATTCACCCCTCCACTTT. Its translation is CASSLTGDRNSPLHF.

This clone was counted only a few times. The chain recombines TRBV11-2 with TRBJ1-6, with a tentative D call TRBD1 (6 bases). Germline V CDR1 and CDR2: SGHAT, FQNNGV. The ends were cut back, 5 bases at V and 10 bases at J, with 12 bases in the middle. This CDR3 has 13 amino acids. The CDR3 coding sequence is TGTGCCAGCAGCACACAGGGCTCCTCACCCCTCCACTTT. Translation: CASSTQGSSPLHF.

V and J are TRBV9 and TRBJ2-1; 9 bases fit TRBD2. With 0 bases clipped from V and 6 bases from J, the junction kept 10 bases outside the gene matches. Germline V gene data show CDR1 as SGDLS and CDR2 as YYNGEE. The CDR3 runs 17 residues. CDR3 DNA sequence: TGTGCCAGCAGCGTAGCTCCCCGCTCGCGGGGGGGCAATGAGCAGTTCTTC. Protein sequence: CASSVAPRSRGGNEQFF.

The chain is built from TRBV9 and TRBJ2-1, with D perhaps TRBD2 (5 bases). Germline CDR1 SGDLS, CDR2 YYNGEE. The CDR3 runs to 16 residues. V was cut by 0 bases and J by 7 bases, with 17 bases left in between. CDR3 loop: CASSVVGGGSGNEQFF. The CDR3 DNA sequence: TGTGCCAGCAGCGTAGTTGGAGGTGGATCGGGAAATGAGCAGTTCTTC.

The chain has TRBV11-3 and TRBJ2-1, with 7 positions matching TRBD2. The CDR3 totals 16 residues. From germline, CDR1 is SGHNT and CDR2 YENEEA. Unmatched junction bases numbered 9, after V lost 0 bases and J lost 7 bases. DNA of the CDR3: TGTGCCAGCAGCTTAGATCTGGGGGGGGGTCATAATGAGCAGTTCTTC. Residues: CASSLDLGGGHNEQFF.

The rearrangement joins TRBV4-3 to TRBJ1-6; a possible D gene is TRBD1 (6 bases). There are 14 residues in the CDR3. In germline, CDR1 is LGHNA, CDR2 YSLEER. Trimming took off 3 bases at V and 5 bases at J, with 8 bases between the two ends. This chain's CDR3 is CASSQRTDNSPLHF. The CDR3 nucleotides are TGCGCCAGCAGCCAGAGGACAGATAATTCACCCCTCCACTTT.

The chain is built from TRBV19 and TRBJ1-6; no clear D gene. Between the trimmed V and J ends, which lost 3 bases and 6 bases, there was a span of 12 bases. The CDR3 length is 15 residues. CDR1 is LNHDA, CDR2 SQIVND, per germline (reference sequence). The CDR3 bases are TGTGCCAGTAGTATCCGTGAGGGCGGTAATTCACCCCTCCACTTT. Protein: CASSIREGGNSPLHF.

The V and J genes are TRBV2 and TRBJ1-6; no clear D. V was pared by 5 bases and J by 11 bases, with 7 bases between. Per the germline V gene, CDR1 is SNHLY and CDR2 is FYNNEI. This CDR3 has 11 residues. The CDR3 DNA sequence: TGTGCCAGCAGTCAGGTTACACCCCTCCACTTT. Protein sequence: CASSQVTPLHF.